What follows describes a single TCR beta chain. Its matching antigen is unknown. The entry originates in a study of cytomegalovirus exposure and HLA in healthy donors. Whole-study context: HLA-typed donors were the source of approximately 85 million unique TCRs held in an early data release. Study-wide results and limits: Cytomegalovirus-associated status was assigned to approximately 160 TCR beta chains. TCR beta sequences reportedly predicted most subjects' HLA-A and HLA-B alleles accurately.

CDR3 length: 14 amino acids. V was clipped by 4 bases and J by 6 bases, with 18 bases between them. Per the germline V gene, CDR1 is GTSNPN and CDR2 is SVGIG (reference sequence). The study ran its PCR with 60 Vbeta and 13 Jbeta primers. Repertoires were generated with immunoSEQ multiplex PCR, while TCRdb's copy carries only in-frame clones and drops some. Here the sample spans 130,000 to 150,000 clones, 70% to 80% being singletons. This TCR derives from a man aged 18 to 30 in good health and CMV-seronegative. The source material was PBMCs. The chain carries TRBV30 and TRBJ1-2; no definite D call. The DNA for the CDR3 is TGTGCCTGGACCATTGGAGGAGCTGAGGATGGCTACACCTTC. It specifies CAWTIGGAEDGYTF.